This T cell receptor (beta chain) appears in the sequencing data of a study of T-cell memory formation after mild COVID-19. The overall study: TCR clusters showed largely donor specificity.

TCRdb used MiXCR to reprocess the 5' RACE reads, holding one entry per CDR3 protein. The repertoire holds under 400,000 distinct CDR3 sequences, with 28% as singletons. Sequencing was performed on PBMCs or a T cell subset sorted from them (not recorded which). The source is an adult woman who had mild COVID-19 (a few samples of this study predate the infection). Cell type and time point are not known.

The CDR3 sequence is CASTPPFMEGRPQYF. CDR3 bases: TGTGCCAGCACCCCTCCCTTCATGGAGGGACGGCCCCAGTACTTC. The rearrangement links TRBV7-8 to TRBJ2-7; D is perhaps TRBD2 (6 bases). CDR1 and CDR2 from the germline V gene are SGHVS and FQNEAQ. The CDR3 runs to 15 residues. V was shortened by 7 bases and J by 10 bases, with 26 bases between the two germline ends.